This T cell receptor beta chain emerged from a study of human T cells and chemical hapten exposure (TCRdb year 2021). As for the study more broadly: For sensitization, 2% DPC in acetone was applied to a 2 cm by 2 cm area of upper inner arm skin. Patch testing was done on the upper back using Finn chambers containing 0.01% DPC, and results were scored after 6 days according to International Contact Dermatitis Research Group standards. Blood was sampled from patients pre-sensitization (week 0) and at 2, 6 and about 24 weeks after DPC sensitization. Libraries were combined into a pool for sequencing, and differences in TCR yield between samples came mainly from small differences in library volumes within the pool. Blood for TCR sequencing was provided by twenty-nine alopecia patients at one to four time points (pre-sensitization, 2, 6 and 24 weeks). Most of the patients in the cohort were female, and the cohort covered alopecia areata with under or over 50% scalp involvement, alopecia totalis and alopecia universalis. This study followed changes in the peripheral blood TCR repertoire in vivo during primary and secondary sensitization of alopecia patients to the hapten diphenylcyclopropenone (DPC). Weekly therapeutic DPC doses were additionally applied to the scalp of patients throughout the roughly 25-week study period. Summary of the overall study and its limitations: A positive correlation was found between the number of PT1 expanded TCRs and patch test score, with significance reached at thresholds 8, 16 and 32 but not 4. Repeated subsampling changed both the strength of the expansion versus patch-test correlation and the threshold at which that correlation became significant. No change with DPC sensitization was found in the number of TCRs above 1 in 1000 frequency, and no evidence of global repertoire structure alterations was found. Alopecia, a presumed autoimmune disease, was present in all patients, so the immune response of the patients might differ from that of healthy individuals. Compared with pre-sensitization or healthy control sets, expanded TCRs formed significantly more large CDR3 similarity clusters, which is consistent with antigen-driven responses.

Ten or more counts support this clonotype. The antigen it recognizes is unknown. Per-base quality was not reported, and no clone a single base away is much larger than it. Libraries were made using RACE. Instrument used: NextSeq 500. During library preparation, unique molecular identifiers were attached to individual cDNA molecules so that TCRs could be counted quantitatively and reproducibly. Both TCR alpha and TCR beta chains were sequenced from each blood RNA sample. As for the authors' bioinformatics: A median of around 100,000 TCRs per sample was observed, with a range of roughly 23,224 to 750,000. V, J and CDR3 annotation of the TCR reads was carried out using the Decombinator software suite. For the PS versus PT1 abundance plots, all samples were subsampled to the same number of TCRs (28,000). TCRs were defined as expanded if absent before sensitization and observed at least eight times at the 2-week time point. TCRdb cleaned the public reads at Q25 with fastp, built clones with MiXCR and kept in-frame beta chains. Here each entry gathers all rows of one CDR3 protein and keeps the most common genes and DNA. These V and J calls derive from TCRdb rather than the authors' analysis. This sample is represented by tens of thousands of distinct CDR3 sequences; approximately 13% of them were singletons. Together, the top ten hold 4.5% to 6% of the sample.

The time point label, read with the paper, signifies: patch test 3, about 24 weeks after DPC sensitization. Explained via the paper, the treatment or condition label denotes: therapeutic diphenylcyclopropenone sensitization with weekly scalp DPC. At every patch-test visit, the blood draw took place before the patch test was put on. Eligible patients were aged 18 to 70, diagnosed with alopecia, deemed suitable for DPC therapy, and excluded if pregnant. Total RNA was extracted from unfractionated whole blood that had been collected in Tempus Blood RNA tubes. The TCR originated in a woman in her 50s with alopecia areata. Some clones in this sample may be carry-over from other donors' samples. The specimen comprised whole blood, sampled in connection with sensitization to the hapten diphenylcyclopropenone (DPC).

CDR3 protein: CASSPGVMGLAVTYEQYF. The bases are TGTGCCAGCAGCCCCGGGGTAATGGGGCTAGCGGTGACTTACGAGCAGTACTTC. The sequence joins TRBV11-2 to TRBJ2-7, with 7 middle bases fitting TRBD2. The CDR3 covers 18 residues, taking in both the cysteine and the phenylalanine. CDR3 DNA is the only sequence kept; it has 54 bases, read in frame from the first base. From the germline V gene, CDR1 is SGHAT and CDR2 is FQNNGV. After removal of 5 bases from V and 4 bases from J, the junction retains 20 bases not matched to a gene.